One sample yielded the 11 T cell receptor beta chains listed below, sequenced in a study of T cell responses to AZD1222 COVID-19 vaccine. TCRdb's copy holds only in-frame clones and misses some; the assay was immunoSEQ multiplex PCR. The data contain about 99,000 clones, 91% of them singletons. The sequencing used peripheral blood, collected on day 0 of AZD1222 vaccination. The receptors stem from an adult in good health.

The CDR3 is CASSSLTGGVYNEQFF. CDR3 DNA: TGTGCCAGCAGTTCCCTGACAGGGGGCGTTTACAATGAGCAGTTCTTC. The chain combines TRBV6-5 with TRBJ2-1; 10 positions match TRBD1. Looked up from germline, CDR1 is MNHEY and CDR2 is SVGAGI. The CDR3 has 16 amino acids. The junction had 7 bases not matched to a gene; V was cut back by 4 bases and J by 4 bases.

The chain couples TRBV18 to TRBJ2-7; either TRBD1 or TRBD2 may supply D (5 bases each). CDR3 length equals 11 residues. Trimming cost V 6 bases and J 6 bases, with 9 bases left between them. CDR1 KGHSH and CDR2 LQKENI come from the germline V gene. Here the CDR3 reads CASSPGGEQYF. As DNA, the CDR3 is TGTGCCAGCTCCCCTGGGGGCGAGCAGTACTTC.

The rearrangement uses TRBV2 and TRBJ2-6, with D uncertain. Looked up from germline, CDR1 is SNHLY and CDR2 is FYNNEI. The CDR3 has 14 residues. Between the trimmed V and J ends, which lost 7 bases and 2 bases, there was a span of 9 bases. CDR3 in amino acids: CASTRKAGANVLTF. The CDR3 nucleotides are TGTGCCAGCACCCGGAAAGCTGGGGCCAACGTCCTGACTTTC.

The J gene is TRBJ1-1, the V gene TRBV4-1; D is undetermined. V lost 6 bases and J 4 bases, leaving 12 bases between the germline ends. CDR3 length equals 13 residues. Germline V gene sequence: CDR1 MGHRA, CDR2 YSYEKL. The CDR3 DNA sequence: TGCGCCAGCAGTTTCGAAGTCGCCACTGAAGCTTTCTTT. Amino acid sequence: CASSFEVATEAFF.

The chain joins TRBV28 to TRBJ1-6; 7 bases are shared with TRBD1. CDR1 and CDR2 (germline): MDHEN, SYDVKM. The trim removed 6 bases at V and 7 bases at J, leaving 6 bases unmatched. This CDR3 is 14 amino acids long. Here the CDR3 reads CASSATGINSPLHF. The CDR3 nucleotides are TGTGCCAGCAGCGCGACAGGGATCAATTCACCCCTCCACTTT.

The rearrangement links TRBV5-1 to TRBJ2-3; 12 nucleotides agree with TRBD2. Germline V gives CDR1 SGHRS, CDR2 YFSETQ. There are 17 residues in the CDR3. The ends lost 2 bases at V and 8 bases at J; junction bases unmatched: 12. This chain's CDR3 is CASSLRGTSGSPGTQYF. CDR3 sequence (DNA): TGCGCCAGCAGCTTAAGGGGGACTAGCGGGTCCCCGGGTACGCAGTATTTT. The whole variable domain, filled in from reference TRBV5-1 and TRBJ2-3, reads KAGVTQTPRYLIKTRGQQVTLSCSPISGHRSVSWYQQTPGQGLQFLFEYFSETQRNKGNFPGRFSGRQFSNSRSEMNVSTLELGDSALYLCASSLRGTSGSPGTQYFGPGTRLTVL.

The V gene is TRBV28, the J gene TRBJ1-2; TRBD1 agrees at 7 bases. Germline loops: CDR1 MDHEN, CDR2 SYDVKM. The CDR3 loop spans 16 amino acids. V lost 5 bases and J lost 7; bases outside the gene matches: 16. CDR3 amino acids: CASSIGSNRGMGGYTF. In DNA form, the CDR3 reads TGTGCCAGCAGTATTGGTAGTAACAGGGGTATGGGTGGCTACACCTTC.

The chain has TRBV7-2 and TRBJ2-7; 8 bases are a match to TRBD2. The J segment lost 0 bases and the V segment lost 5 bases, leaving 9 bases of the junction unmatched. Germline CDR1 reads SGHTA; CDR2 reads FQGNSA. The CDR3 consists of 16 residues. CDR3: CASSLISGKFSYEQYF. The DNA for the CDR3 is TGTGCCAGCAGCCTGATTAGCGGGAAATTCTCCTACGAGCAGTACTTC.

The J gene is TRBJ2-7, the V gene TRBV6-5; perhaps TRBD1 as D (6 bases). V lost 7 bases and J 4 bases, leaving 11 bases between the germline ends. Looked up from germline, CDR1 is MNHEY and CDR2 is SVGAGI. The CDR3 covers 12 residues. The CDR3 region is CASTDRLYEQYF. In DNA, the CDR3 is TGTGCCAGCACGGACAGACTATACGAGCAGTACTTC.

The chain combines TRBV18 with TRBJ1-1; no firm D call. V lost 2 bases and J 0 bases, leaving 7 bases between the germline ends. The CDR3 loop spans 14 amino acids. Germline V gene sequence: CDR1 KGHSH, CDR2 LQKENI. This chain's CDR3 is CASSPEVMNTEAFF. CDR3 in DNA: TGTGCCAGCTCACCAGAGGTAATGAACACTGAAGCTTTCTTT.

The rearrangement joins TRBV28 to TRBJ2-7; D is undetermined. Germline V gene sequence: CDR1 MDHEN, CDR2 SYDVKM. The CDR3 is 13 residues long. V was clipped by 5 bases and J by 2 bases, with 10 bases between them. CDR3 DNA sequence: TGTGCCAGCAGTAACCCCCCCGCCTACGAGCAGTACTTC. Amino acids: CASSNPPAYEQYF. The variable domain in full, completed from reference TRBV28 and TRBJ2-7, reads DVKVTQSSRYLVKRTGEKVFLECVQDMDHENMFWYRQDPGLGLRLIYFSYDVKMKEKGDIPEGYSVSREKKERFSLILESASTNQTSMYLCASSNPPAYEQYFGPGTRLTVT.